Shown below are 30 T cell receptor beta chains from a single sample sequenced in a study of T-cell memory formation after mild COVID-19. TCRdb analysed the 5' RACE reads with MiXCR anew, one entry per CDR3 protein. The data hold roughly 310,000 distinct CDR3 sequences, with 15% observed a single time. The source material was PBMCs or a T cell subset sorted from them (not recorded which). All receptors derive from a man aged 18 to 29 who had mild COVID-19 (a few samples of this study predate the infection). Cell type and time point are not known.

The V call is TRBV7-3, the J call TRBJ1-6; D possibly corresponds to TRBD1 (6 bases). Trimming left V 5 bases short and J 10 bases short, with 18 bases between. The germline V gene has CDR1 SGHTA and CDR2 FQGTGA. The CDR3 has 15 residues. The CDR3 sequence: CASSPTGHEGSPLHF. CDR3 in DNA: TGTGCCAGCAGCCCTACGGGACATGAAGGCTCACCCCTCCACTTT.

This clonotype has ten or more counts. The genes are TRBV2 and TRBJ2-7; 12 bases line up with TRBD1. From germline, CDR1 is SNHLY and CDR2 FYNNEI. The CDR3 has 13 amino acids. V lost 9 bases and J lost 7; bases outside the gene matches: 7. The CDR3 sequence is CASSGTGGGEQYF. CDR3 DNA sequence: TGTGCCAGTTCCGGGACAGGGGGCGGGGAGCAGTACTTC.

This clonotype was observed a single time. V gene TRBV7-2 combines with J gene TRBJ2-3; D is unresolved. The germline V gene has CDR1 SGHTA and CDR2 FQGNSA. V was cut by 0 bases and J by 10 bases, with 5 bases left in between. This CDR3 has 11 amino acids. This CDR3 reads CASSLAGAQYF. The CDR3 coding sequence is TGTGCCAGCAGCTTAGCCGGTGCGCAGTATTTT.

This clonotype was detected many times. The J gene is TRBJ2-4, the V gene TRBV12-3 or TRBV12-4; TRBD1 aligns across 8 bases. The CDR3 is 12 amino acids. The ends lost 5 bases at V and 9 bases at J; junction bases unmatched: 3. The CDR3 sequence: CASSRQGPIQYF. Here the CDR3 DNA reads TGTGCCAGCAGTAGACAGGGGCCCATTCAGTACTTC.

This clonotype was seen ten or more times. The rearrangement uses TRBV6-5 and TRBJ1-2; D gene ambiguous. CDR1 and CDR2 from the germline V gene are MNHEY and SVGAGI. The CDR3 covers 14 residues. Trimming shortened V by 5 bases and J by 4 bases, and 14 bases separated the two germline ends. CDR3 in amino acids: CASSPALGGYGYTF. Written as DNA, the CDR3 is TGTGCCAGCAGTCCCGCCCTCGGCGGCTATGGCTACACCTTC.

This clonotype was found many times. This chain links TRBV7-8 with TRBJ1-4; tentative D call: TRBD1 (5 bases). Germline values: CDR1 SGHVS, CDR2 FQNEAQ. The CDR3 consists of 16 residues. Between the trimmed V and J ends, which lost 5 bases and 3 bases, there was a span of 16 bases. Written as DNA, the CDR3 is TGTGCCAGCAGCGGGCCAAGGGGCGTTGCTAATGAAAAACTGTTTTTT. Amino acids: CASSGPRGVANEKLFF.

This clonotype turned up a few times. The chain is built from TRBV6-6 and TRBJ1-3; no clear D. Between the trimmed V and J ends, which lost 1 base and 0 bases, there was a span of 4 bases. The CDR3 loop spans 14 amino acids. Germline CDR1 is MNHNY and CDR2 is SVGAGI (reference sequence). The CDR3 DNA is TGTGCCAGCAGTTACTTTAACTCTGGAAACACCATATATTTT. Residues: CASSYFNSGNTIYF.

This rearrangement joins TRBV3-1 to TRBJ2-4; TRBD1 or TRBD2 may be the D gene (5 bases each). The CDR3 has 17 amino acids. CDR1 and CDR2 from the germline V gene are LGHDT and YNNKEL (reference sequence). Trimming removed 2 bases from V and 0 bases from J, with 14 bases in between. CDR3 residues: CASSQRLGTKAKNIQYF. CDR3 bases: TGTGCCAGCAGCCAACGGCTGGGGACGAAAGCCAAAAACATTCAGTACTTC. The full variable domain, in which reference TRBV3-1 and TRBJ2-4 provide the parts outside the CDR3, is DTAVSQTPKYLVTQMGNDKSIKCEQNLGHDTMYWYKQDSKKFLKIMFSYNNKELIINETVPNRFSPKSPDKAHLNLHINSLELGDSAVYFCASSQRLGTKAKNIQYFGAGTRLSVL.

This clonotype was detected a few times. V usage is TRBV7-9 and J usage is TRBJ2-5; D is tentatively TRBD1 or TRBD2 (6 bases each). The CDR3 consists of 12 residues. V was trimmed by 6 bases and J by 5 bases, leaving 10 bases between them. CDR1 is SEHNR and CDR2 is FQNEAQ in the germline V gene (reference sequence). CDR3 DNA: TGTGCCAGCAGAAAGGGGGGTGAGACCCAGTACTTC. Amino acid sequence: CASRKGGETQYF.

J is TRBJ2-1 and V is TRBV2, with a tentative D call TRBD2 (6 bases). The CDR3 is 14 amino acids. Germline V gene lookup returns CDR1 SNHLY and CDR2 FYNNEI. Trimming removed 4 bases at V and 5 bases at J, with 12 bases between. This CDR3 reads CASSARLVDNEQFF. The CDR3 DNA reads TGTGCCAGCAGTGCTCGACTAGTAGACAATGAGCAGTTCTTC.

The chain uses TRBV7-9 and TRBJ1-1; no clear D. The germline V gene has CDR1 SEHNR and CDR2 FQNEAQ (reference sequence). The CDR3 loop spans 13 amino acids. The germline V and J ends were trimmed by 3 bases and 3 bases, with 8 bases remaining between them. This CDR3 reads CASSFGPYTEAFF. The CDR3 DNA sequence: TGTGCCAGCAGCTTCGGCCCCTACACTGAAGCTTTCTTT.

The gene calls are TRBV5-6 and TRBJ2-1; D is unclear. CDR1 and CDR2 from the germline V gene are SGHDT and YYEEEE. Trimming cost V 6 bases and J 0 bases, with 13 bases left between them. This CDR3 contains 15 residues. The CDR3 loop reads CASTSSPSSYNEQFF. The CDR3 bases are TGTGCCAGCACCTCTTCCCCGAGCTCCTACAATGAGCAGTTCTTC.

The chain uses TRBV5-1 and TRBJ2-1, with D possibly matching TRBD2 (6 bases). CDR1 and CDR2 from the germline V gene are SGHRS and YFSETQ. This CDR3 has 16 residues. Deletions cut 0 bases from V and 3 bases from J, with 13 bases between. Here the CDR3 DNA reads TGCGCCAGCAGCTTGGCGGGGGTCGGAAACTACAATGAGCAGTTCTTC. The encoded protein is CASSLAGVGNYNEQFF.

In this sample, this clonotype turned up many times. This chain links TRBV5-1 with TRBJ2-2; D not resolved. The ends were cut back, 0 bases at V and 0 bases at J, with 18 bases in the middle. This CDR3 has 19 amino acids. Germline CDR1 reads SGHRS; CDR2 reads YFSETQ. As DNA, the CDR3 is TGCGCCAGCAGCTTGGCCGCTAGGGTAACCATCGCGAACACCGGGGAGCTGTTTTTT. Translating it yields CASSLAARVTIANTGELFF. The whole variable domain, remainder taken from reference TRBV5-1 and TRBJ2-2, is KAGVTQTPRYLIKTRGQQVTLSCSPISGHRSVSWYQQTPGQGLQFLFEYFSETQRNKGNFPGRFSGRQFSNSRSEMNVSTLELGDSALYLCASSLAARVTIANTGELFFGEGSRLTVL.

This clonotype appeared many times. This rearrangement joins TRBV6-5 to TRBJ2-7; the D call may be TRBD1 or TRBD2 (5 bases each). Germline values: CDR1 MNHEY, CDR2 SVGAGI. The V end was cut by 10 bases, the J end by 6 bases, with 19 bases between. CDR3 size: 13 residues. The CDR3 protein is CATSRDGLGEQYV. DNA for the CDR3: TGTGCCACTAGCCGGGACGGATTGGGCGAGCAGTACGTC.

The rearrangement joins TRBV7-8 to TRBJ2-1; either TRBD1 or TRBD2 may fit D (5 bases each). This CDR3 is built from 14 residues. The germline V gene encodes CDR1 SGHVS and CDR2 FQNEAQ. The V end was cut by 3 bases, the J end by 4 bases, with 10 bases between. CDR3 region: CASSFGTVYNEQFF. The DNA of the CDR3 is TGTGCCAGCAGCTTCGGGACGGTGTACAATGAGCAGTTCTTC.

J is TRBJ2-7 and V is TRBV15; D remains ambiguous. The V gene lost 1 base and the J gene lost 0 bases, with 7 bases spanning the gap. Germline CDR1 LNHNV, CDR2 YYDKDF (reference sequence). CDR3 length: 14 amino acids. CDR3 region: CATSRATVSYEQYF. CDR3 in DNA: TGTGCCACCAGCAGAGCCACTGTCTCCTACGAGCAGTACTTC. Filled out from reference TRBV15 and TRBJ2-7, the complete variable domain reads DAMVIQNPRYQVTQFGKPVTLSCSQTLNHNVMYWYQQKSSQAPKLLFHYYDKDFNNEADTPDNFQSRRPNTSFCFLDIRSPGLGDTAMYLCATSRATVSYEQYFGPGTRLTVT.

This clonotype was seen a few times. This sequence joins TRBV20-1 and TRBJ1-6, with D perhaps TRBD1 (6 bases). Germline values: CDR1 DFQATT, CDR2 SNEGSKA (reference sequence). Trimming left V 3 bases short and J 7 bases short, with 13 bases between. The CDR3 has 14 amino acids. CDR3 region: CSARSHRDNSPLHF. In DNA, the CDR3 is TGCAGTGCTAGGTCCCACAGGGACAATTCACCCCTCCACTTT.

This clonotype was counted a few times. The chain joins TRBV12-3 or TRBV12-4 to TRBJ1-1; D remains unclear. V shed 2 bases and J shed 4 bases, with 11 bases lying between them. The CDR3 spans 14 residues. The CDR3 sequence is CASSLYGVFTEAFF. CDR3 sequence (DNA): TGTGCCAGCAGTTTATATGGGGTTTTCACTGAAGCTTTCTTT.

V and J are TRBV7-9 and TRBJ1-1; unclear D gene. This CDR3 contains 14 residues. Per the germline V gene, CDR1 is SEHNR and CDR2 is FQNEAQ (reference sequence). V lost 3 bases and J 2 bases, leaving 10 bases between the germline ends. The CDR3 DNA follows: TGTGCCAGCAGCTTTTTCCAGAGCAACACTGAAGCTTTCTTT. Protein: CASSFFQSNTEAFF.

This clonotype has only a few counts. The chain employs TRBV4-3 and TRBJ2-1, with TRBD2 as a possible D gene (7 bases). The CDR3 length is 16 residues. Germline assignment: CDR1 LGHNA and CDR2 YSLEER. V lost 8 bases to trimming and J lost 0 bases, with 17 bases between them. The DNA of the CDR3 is TGCGCCAGCTCAAGGGGGGGGGCCAGCTCCTACAATGAGCAGTTCTTC. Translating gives CASSRGGASSYNEQFF.

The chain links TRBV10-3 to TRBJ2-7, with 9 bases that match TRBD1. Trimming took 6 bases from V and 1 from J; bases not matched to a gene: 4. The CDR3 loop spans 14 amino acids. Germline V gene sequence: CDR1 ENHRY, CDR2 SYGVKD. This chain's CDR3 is CAIRPGTGSYEQYV. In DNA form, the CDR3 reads TGTGCCATCAGACCCGGGACAGGGTCCTACGAGCAGTACGTC.

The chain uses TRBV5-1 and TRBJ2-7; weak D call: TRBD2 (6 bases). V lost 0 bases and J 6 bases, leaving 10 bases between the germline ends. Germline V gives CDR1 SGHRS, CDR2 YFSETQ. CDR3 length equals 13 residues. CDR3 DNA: TGCGCCAGCAGCTTGGAGTGGAGGGGCGAGCAGTACTTC. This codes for CASSLEWRGEQYF.

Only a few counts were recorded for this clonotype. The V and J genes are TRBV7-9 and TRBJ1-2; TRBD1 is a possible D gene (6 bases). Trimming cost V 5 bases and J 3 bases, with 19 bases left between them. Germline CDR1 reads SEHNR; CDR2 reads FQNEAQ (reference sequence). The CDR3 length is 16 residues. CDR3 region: CASSLGRTGWHYGYTF. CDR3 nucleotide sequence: TGTGCCAGCAGCCTAGGACGAACAGGGTGGCACTATGGCTACACCTTC. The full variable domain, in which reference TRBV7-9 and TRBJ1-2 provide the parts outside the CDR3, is DTGVSQNPRHKITKRGQNVTFRCDPISEHNRLYWYRQTLGQGPEFLTYFQNEAQLEKSRLLSDRFSAERPKGSFSTLEIQRTEQGDSAMYLCASSLGRTGWHYGYTFGSGTRLTVV.

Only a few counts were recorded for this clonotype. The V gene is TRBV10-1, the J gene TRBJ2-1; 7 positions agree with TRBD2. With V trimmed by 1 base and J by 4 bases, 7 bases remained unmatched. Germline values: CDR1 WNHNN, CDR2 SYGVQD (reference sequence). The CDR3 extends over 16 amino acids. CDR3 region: CASSEFGGGSYNEQFF. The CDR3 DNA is TGCGCCAGCAGTGAGTTTGGCGGGGGATCATACAATGAGCAGTTCTTC.

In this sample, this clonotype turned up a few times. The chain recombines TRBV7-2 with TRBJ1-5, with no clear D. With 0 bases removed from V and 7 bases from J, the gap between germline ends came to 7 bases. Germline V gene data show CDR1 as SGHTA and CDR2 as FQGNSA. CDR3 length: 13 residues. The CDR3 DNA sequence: TGTGCCAGCAGCTTAGCAGGGAAGCAGCCCCAGCATTTT. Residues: CASSLAGKQPQHF.

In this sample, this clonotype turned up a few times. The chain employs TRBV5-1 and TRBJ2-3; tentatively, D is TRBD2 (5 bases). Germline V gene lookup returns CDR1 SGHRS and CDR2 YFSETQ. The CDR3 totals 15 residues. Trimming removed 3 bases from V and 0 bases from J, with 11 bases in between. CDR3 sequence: CASSSAATSTDTQYF. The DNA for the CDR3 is TGCGCCAGCAGCTCAGCGGCGACTAGCACAGATACGCAGTATTTT.

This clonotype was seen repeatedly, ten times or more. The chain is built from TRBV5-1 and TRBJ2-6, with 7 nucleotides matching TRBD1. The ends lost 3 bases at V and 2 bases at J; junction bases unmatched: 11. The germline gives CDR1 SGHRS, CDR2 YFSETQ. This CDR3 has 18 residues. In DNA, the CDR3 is TGCGCCAGCAGCTCCCCGGACAGGACGAACCCTGGGGCCAACGTCCTGACTTTC. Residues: CASSSPDRTNPGANVLTF.

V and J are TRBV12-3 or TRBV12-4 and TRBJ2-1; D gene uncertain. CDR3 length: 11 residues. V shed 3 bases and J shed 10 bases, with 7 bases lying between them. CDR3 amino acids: CASSFAGEQFF. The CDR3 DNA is TGTGCCAGCAGTTTCGCCGGCGAGCAGTTCTTC.

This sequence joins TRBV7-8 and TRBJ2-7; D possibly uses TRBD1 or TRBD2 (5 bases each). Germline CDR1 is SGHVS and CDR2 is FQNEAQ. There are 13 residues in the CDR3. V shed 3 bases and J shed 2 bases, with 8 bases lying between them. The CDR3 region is CASSFWGTYEQYF. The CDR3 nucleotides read TGTGCCAGCAGCTTCTGGGGGACCTACGAGCAGTACTTC.